This TCR beta chain was recovered during a study of fetal regulatory T cell absence and autoimmunity. Background on the study: Exocrine pancreas autoimmunity occurred in IPEX patients lacking clinical diabetes.

Per the germline V gene, CDR1 is SGHVS and CDR2 is FNYEAQ. V gave up 5 bases and J gave up 1 base; unmatched junction bases: 10. This CDR3 comprises 18 residues. Here immunoSEQ multiplex PCR was the method, and the copy in TCRdb shows in-frame clones only, minus some. The sample yields around 45,000 clones, about four fifths seen once. The V and J genes are TRBV7-6 and TRBJ2-3, with 12 positions matching TRBD2. The TCR was taken from a newborn boy with IPEX syndrome. Source material: cord blood. This CDR3 reads CASSLSSGGAFGTDTQYF. The CDR3 coding sequence is TGTGCCAGCAGCCTTTCTAGCGGGGGGGCCTTCGGCACAGATACGCAGTATTTT.